The 25 T cell receptor beta chains below were found in one sample sequenced in a study of T cells after somatic rescue of genetic block. Assay used: immunoSEQ multiplex PCR; TCRdb lists only in-frame clones, some missing. The sample consists of about 72,000 clones, approximately 91% of them appearing once. Sequenced sample: peripheral blood mononuclear cells (PBMCs). The receptors were gathered from a young man.

V is TRBV6-4 and J is TRBJ2-1, with TRBD1 identical over 8 bases. Germline V lookup: CDR1 MRHNA, CDR2 SNTAGT. There are 14 residues in the CDR3. V shed 7 bases, J shed 5 bases, and the junction held 7 bases outside the gene matches. CDR3: CASTLTGVDNEQFF. The DNA of the CDR3 is TGTGCCAGCACCCTGACAGGGGTGGACAATGAGCAGTTCTTC.

The J gene is TRBJ2-7, the V gene TRBV9; D is perhaps TRBD2 (6 bases). Germline lookup yields CDR1 SGDLS and CDR2 YYNGEE. V lost 3 bases, J lost 1 base, and 14 bases lay in between. The CDR3 sequence is 15 residues long. CDR3 region: CASSATPGLSYEQYF. CDR3 sequence (DNA): TGTGCCAGCAGCGCGACGCCGGGACTGTCCTACGAGCAGTACTTC.

The chain uses TRBV7-8 and TRBJ2-1; D remains ambiguous. Trimming left V 0 bases short and J 7 bases short, with 4 bases between. The CDR3 runs to 12 residues. CDR1 and CDR2 from the germline V gene are SGHVS and FQNEAQ. The CDR3 is CASSLARNEQFF. In nucleotides, the CDR3 is TGTGCCAGCAGCTTAGCGCGGAATGAGCAGTTCTTC.

This chain links TRBV11-1 with TRBJ2-1; D may be TRBD2 (6 bases). Trimming stripped 5 bases from V and 2 bases from J, with 16 bases between. The length of the CDR3 is 16 residues. Germline V gives CDR1 SGHAT, CDR2 FQDESV (reference sequence). The CDR3 region has the DNA TGTGCCAGCAGCCCCGCGTTGCGGGGTGCCTACAATGAGCAGTTCTTC. It yields the protein CASSPALRGAYNEQFF.

This chain connects TRBV13 to TRBJ2-7, with D unresolved. The CDR3 is made up of 13 amino acids. Germline V gene lookup returns CDR1 PRHDT and CDR2 FYEKMQ (reference sequence). Trimming pared 0 bases from V and 4 bases from J, leaving 7 bases between. The CDR3 reads CASSLGTGYEQYF. The CDR3, as DNA: TGTGCCAGCAGCTTAGGGACCGGTTACGAGCAGTACTTC.

The chain joins TRBV2 to TRBJ2-7, with 10 bases lining up with TRBD1. With 8 bases clipped from V and 4 bases from J, the junction kept 11 bases outside the gene matches. Germline V gene data show CDR1 as SNHLY and CDR2 as FYNNEI. The CDR3 covers 15 residues. The DNA for the CDR3 is TGTGCCAGCCGGAGCGATCGGGACAGGGGTTACGAGCAGTACTTC. It codes for CASRSDRDRGYEQYF.

This chain's CDR3 is CASRTEGRGETQYF. Here the CDR3 DNA reads TGTGCCAGCAGAACTGAAGGACGGGGAGAGACCCAGTACTTC. This chain links TRBV28 with TRBJ2-5; D is possibly TRBD2 (5 bases). The germline V gene encodes CDR1 MDHEN and CDR2 SYDVKM. Trimming removed 6 bases at V and 4 bases at J, with 15 bases between. The CDR3 has 14 residues. Full variable domain (remainder filled in from reference TRBV28 and TRBJ2-5): DVKVTQSSRYLVKRTGEKVFLECVQDMDHENMFWYRQDPGLGLRLIYFSYDVKMKEKGDIPEGYSVSREKKERFSLILESASTNQTSMYLCASRTEGRGETQYFGPGTRLLVL.

The V call is TRBV19, the J call TRBJ2-2, with D perhaps matching TRBD1 (5 bases). Deletions cut 9 bases from V and 1 base from J, with 9 bases between. Germline V gene data show CDR1 as LNHDA and CDR2 as SQIVND (reference sequence). This CDR3 has 13 residues. CDR3 nucleotides: TGTGCCAGCCAGGACAAGAACACCGGGGAGCTGTTTTTT. It yields the protein CASQDKNTGELFF.

This clone has more than one count but fewer than ten. The CDR3 DNA reads TGTGCCAGCAGTTTAAGTAGCGGCCCTGAAGGGGTCACAGATACGCAGTATTTT. It translates to CASSLSSGPEGVTDTQYF. V and J are TRBV28 and TRBJ2-3; D possibly corresponds to TRBD2 (6 bases). V lost 2 bases and J 2 bases, leaving 20 bases between the germline ends. The V gene's germline CDR1 is MDHEN and CDR2 SYDVKM. CDR3 length equals 18 residues.

The V call is TRBV11-2, the J call TRBJ2-7; 8 positions match TRBD1. V was clipped by 4 bases and J by 2 bases; unmatched bases: 19. The CDR3 sequence is 19 residues long. In germline, CDR1 is SGHAT, CDR2 FQNNGV. CDR3 sequence: CASSYAAPTRTGQPYEQYF. The CDR3 DNA reads as TGTGCCAGCAGCTACGCGGCTCCTACACGGACAGGGCAGCCCTACGAGCAGTACTTC.

This chain uses TRBV14 with TRBJ1-2; unclear D gene. V lost 0 bases and J lost 8, with 10 bases in between. This CDR3 region has 13 residues. CDR1 SGHDN and CDR2 FVKESK come from the germline V gene. The CDR3 DNA reads TGTGCCAGCAGCCAAGACGTAGTCGCGGGCTACACCTTC. Amino acids: CASSQDVVAGYTF.

The chain is built from TRBV15 and TRBJ2-3; D is uncertain. Trimming took 1 base from V and 1 from J, leaving 6 bases between them. Germline CDR1 reads LNHNV; CDR2 reads YYDKDF (reference sequence). This CDR3 is 14 amino acids long. CDR3 loop: CATSRVAGTDTQYF. The CDR3 DNA sequence: TGTGCCACCAGCAGAGTCGCAGGCACAGATACGCAGTATTTT.

The rearrangement joins TRBV7-2 to TRBJ2-3; D is undetermined. Trimming removed 5 bases at V and 2 bases at J, with 5 bases between. The CDR3 covers 12 residues. Germline V gene lookup returns CDR1 SGHTA and CDR2 FQGNSA. CDR3: CASSPYTDTQYF. CDR3 sequence (DNA): TGTGCCAGCAGCCCTTACACAGATACGCAGTATTTT.

V and J are TRBV10-1 and TRBJ2-1, with D perhaps matching TRBD1 (6 bases). V was shortened by 8 bases and J by 3 bases, with 20 bases between the two germline ends. CDR3 length: 16 amino acids. Looked up from germline, CDR1 is WNHNN and CDR2 is SYGVQD (reference sequence). The CDR3 loop reads CASSPLQGLSYNEQFF. The CDR3 DNA follows: TGCGCCAGCTCCCCCCTACAGGGTCTAAGCTACAATGAGCAGTTCTTC.

The chain has TRBV9 and TRBJ1-2; 10 bases agree with TRBD1. Germline V gene sequence: CDR1 SGDLS, CDR2 YYNGEE. The CDR3 totals 17 residues. Trimming removed 0 bases from V and 6 bases from J; junction bases left unmatched: 11. In nucleotides, the CDR3 is TGTGCCAGCAGCGTAGGGGGGACAGGGGCCTCCCTCGATGGCTACACCTTC. It specifies CASSVGGTGASLDGYTF.

The chain couples TRBV6-5 to TRBJ1-6; no clear D. Trimming shortened V by 0 bases and J by 8 bases, and 5 bases separated the two germline ends. The CDR3 is 13 residues long. Germline V CDR1 and CDR2: MNHEY, SVGAGI. This chain's CDR3 is CASSYSRDSPLHF. The CDR3, as DNA: TGTGCCAGCAGTTACTCCCGGGATTCACCCCTCCACTTT.

The genes are TRBV19 and TRBJ1-5, with 8 bases matching TRBD1. The V segment lost 6 bases and the J segment 3 bases; nucleotides outside the gene matches: 7. The V gene's germline CDR1 is LNHDA and CDR2 SQIVND (reference sequence). The CDR3 length is 15 residues. CDR3 DNA sequence: TGTGCCAGTAGGACCGGACAGGGTATCAATCAGCCCCAGCATTTT. Protein sequence: CASRTGQGINQPQHF.

This sequence joins TRBV28 and TRBJ2-5, with TRBD2 matching 7 bases. The CDR3 contains 14 residues. Germline CDR1 reads MDHEN; CDR2 reads SYDVKM. V was clipped by 4 bases and J by 3 bases; unmatched bases: 5. The CDR3 bases are TGTGCCAGCAGTTGGGCTAGCGGAGAAGAGACCCAGTACTTC. Its protein product is CASSWASGEETQYF.

The chain carries TRBV5-1 and TRBJ2-1, with TRBD2 identical over 14 bases. This CDR3 is 17 amino acids long. V dropped 4 bases and J dropped 2; count of bases not matched to a gene: 5. Per germline, CDR1 SGHRS and CDR2 YFSETQ. This CDR3 is CASSPGTSGSTYNEQFF. CDR3 DNA sequence: TGCGCCAGCAGCCCGGGGACTAGCGGGAGTACCTACAATGAGCAGTTCTTC.

The chain joins TRBV10-1 to TRBJ2-2, with a possible D match to TRBD2 (5 bases). The ends were cut back, 0 bases at V and 3 bases at J, with 5 bases in the middle. The germline V gene has CDR1 WNHNN and CDR2 SYGVQD (reference sequence). The CDR3 extends over 14 amino acids. The CDR3 is CASSESRDTGELFF. CDR3 coding DNA: TGCGCCAGCAGTGAGTCGAGGGACACCGGGGAGCTGTTTTTT.

J is TRBJ2-7 and V is TRBV14, with D unresolved. The CDR3 has 14 residues. CDR1 SGHDN and CDR2 FVKESK come from the germline V gene. Trimming removed 6 bases from V and 2 bases from J, with 14 bases in between. CDR3 sequence reads: CASSQELYPYEQYF. The DNA for the CDR3 is TGTGCCAGCAGTCAGGAATTATACCCCTACGAGCAGTACTTC.

This rearrangement joins TRBV18 to TRBJ2-7, with 7 bases matching TRBD1. Germline V lookup: CDR1 KGHSH, CDR2 LQKENI. The CDR3 runs to 16 residues. The V segment lost 3 bases and the J segment 0 bases; nucleotides outside the gene matches: 8. Here the CDR3 DNA reads TGTGCCAGCTCACCCGACTCAGGGGGAAGCTCCTACGAGCAGTACTTC. Translating gives CASSPDSGGSSYEQYF. The full variable domain, in which reference TRBV18 and TRBJ2-7 provide the parts outside the CDR3, is NAGVMQNPRHLVRRRGQEARLRCSPMKGHSHVYWYRQLPEEGLKFMVYLQKENIIDESGMPKERFSAEFPKEGPSILRIQQVVRGDSAAYFCASSPDSGGSSYEQYFGPGTRLTVT.

V usage is TRBV19 and J usage is TRBJ2-1; D is ambiguous. V was clipped by 7 bases and J by 14 bases, with 18 bases between them. The CDR3 extends over 12 amino acids. CDR1 and CDR2 from the germline V gene are LNHDA and SQIVND (reference sequence). The CDR3 sequence: CASNLERNSKFF. CDR3 DNA: TGTGCCAGTAATCTCGAGAGGAATTCTAAGTTCTTC.

The CDR3 DNA reads TGTGCCAGCAGCTTGGGGGCGGCAGGGAGGTACCAAGAGACCCAGTACTTC. This sequence encodes CASSLGAAGRYQETQYF. This chain connects TRBV5-6 to TRBJ2-5, with a possible D match to TRBD2 (6 bases). Germline loops: CDR1 SGHDT, CDR2 YYEEEE. Trimming pared 0 bases from V and 0 bases from J, leaving 15 bases between. The CDR3 runs 17 residues. Full variable domain (rest looked up from reference TRBV5-6 and TRBJ2-5): DAGVTQSPTHLIKTRGQQVTLRCSPKSGHDTVSWYQQALGQGPQFIFQYYEEEERQRGNFPDRFSGHQFPNYSSELNVNALLLGDSALYLCASSLGAAGRYQETQYFGPGTRLLVL.

This chain connects TRBV28 to TRBJ2-7; 7 bases are a match to TRBD2. Germline assignment: CDR1 MDHEN and CDR2 SYDVKM. J gave up 3 bases and V 2 bases, and 10 bases lay outside the gene matches. The CDR3 totals 16 residues. CDR3 sequence: CASSLIAGARGYEQYF. The CDR3 bases are TGTGCCAGCAGTTTAATTGCGGGAGCCCGGGGCTACGAGCAGTACTTC. The complete variable domain, with remaining parts taken from reference TRBV28 and TRBJ2-7, reads DVKVTQSSRYLVKRTGEKVFLECVQDMDHENMFWYRQDPGLGLRLIYFSYDVKMKEKGDIPEGYSVSREKKERFSLILESASTNQTSMYLCASSLIAGARGYEQYFGPGTRLTVT.